What follows are 22 T cell receptor beta chains derived from one specimen sequenced in a study of shared clonotypes between healthy human individuals. This table comes from immunoSEQ multiplex PCR, and its TCRdb copy is limited to in-frame clones, with some not included. Of fewer than 600,000 clones detected, around 78% appear once; the ten largest clones hold more than 10%. Material: PBMCs. The receptors come from a woman aged 40 to 55 in good health. Some clones in this sample may be carry-over from other donors' samples.

The V call is TRBV29-1, the J call TRBJ2-3; D may be TRBD2 (5 bases). The V end lost 6 bases, the J end lost 8 bases, and 12 bases lay between the germline ends. Germline V gene data show CDR1 as SQVTM and CDR2 as ANQGSEA. CDR3 length: 11 amino acids. CDR3 coding DNA: TGCAGCGTGACCCCTGCGGGTACGCAGTATTTT. It specifies CSVTPAGTQYF.

This chain connects TRBV5-5 to TRBJ2-1; D is possibly TRBD2 (6 bases). CDR1 and CDR2 (germline): SGHKS, YYEKEE (reference sequence). The CDR3 contains 16 residues. The V and J ends lost 6 bases and 4 bases respectively, with 20 bases between them. The CDR3 bases are TGTGCCAGCATCCTCGTACGTGGGCGGGATTACAATGAGCAGTTCTTC. As protein: CASILVRGRDYNEQFF.

The chain joins TRBV27 to TRBJ2-7; 9 bases fit TRBD2. V trimming: 7 bases; J trimming: 7 bases; junction bases outside the gene matches: 14. The CDR3 extends over 15 amino acids. The germline V gene has CDR1 MNHEY and CDR2 SMNVEV (reference sequence). The CDR3 loop is CASTSWASGNNEQYF. CDR3 coding DNA: TGTGCCAGCACCTCATGGGCTAGCGGGAATAATGAGCAGTACTTC.

This clone showed up just a few times. The chain couples TRBV4-2 to TRBJ2-7; TRBD2 is a possible D gene (5 bases). From germline, CDR1 is LGHNA and CDR2 YNFKEQ. Trimming left V 0 bases short and J 7 bases short, with 10 bases between. The CDR3 runs to 13 residues. The CDR3 here is CASSQESSGEQYF. The CDR3 coding sequence is TGTGCCAGCAGCCAAGAGTCGAGCGGAGAGCAGTACTTC.

CDR3 DNA sequence: TGTGCCAGCGGGCGGGGTTCCTACGAGCAGTACTTC. Protein sequence: CASGRGSYEQYF. V is TRBV5-6 and J is TRBJ2-7; a possible D gene is TRBD2 (6 bases). Trimming pared 7 bases from V and 1 base from J, leaving 9 bases between. The CDR3 is made up of 12 amino acids. The V gene's germline CDR1 is SGHDT and CDR2 YYEEEE.

The V gene is TRBV6-1, the J gene TRBJ2-2, with unresolved D. The CDR3 totals 12 residues. The V gene's germline CDR1 is MNHNS and CDR2 SASEGT. Trimming shortened V by 3 bases and J by 6 bases, and 5 bases separated the two germline ends. Here the CDR3 DNA reads TGTGCCAGCAGTGATTGGGCCGGGGAGCTGTTTTTT. This encodes CASSDWAGELFF.

This clone was seen more than once but under ten times. The chain combines TRBV15 with TRBJ2-7, with 8 bases matching TRBD2. V trimming: 2 bases; J trimming: 3 bases; junction bases outside the gene matches: 12. CDR1 and CDR2 from the germline V gene are LNHNV and YYDKDF (reference sequence). CDR3 length equals 17 residues. CDR3 sequence: CATSRSVGTSGHYEQYF. The CDR3 nucleotides read TGTGCCACCAGCAGATCTGTAGGTACTAGCGGCCACTACGAGCAGTACTTC.

This chain connects TRBV6-6 to TRBJ1-1; maybe TRBD1 (6 bases). Trimming stripped 5 bases from V and 1 base from J, with 11 bases between. The germline V gene has CDR1 MNHNY and CDR2 SVGAGI (reference sequence). The CDR3 sequence is 14 residues long. This CDR3 is CASSPQGQNTEAFF. As DNA, the CDR3 is TGTGCCAGCAGTCCACAGGGTCAGAACACTGAAGCTTTCTTT.

This chain links TRBV7-8 with TRBJ2-1; no reliable D call. CDR1 SGHVS and CDR2 FQNEAQ come from the germline V gene. Trimming took 1 base from V and 8 from J, leaving 15 bases between them. The CDR3 is 15 residues long. CDR3 nucleotides: TGTGCCAGCAGCTTAGTCGCTACACCAAGGGATGAGCAGTTCTTC. It specifies CASSLVATPRDEQFF.

To note about this clone: Other nucleotide sequences in the sample specify the same CDR3. The chain recombines TRBV5-4 with TRBJ1-3, with a possible D match to TRBD1 (5 bases). Trimming cost V 4 bases and J 1 base, with 15 bases left between them. The CDR3 is 16 amino acids. Germline V gene data show CDR1 as SGHNT and CDR2 as YYREEE (reference sequence). The CDR3 DNA reads TGTGCCAGCAGCCGGACCCATGGGGGGTCTGGAAACACCATATATTTT. Protein: CASSRTHGGSGNTIYF.

For this clone: Other nucleotide sequences from this sample produce the same CDR3. The V gene is TRBV5-1, the J gene TRBJ2-5; no clear D gene. Trimming removed 2 bases from V and 2 bases from J, with 7 bases in between. This CDR3 comprises 13 residues. Germline-derived CDR1 and CDR2 are SGHRS and YFSETQ. The CDR3 reads CASSLGTQETQYF. The CDR3 DNA reads as TGCGCCAGCAGCTTAGGCACACAAGAGACCCAGTACTTC. Based on the CDR3 plus reference TRBV5-1 and TRBJ2-5, the full variable domain is KAGVTQTPRYLIKTRGQQVTLSCSPISGHRSVSWYQQTPGQGLQFLFEYFSETQRNKGNFPGRFSGRQFSNSRSEMNVSTLELGDSALYLCASSLGTQETQYFGPGTRLLVL.

This sequence joins TRBV7-3 and TRBJ2-3, with D possibly called TRBD1 or TRBD2 (5 bases each). V was trimmed by 1 base and J by 4 bases, leaving 6 bases between them. Per the germline V gene, CDR1 is SGHTA and CDR2 is FQGTGA. The CDR3 loop spans 13 amino acids. This CDR3 reads CASSLRGSDTQYF. The CDR3 DNA is TGTGCCAGCAGCTTAAGGGGGTCAGATACGCAGTATTTT.

The V call is TRBV7-9, the J call TRBJ2-5, with D possibly matching TRBD1 (5 bases). Trimming pared 5 bases from V and 4 bases from J, leaving 8 bases between. Looked up from germline, CDR1 is SEHNR and CDR2 is FQNEAQ (reference sequence). This CDR3 has 12 amino acids. Written as DNA, the CDR3 is TGTGCCAGCAGCCTAGGGGCAGAGACCCAGTACTTC. This codes for CASSLGAETQYF.

This chain joins TRBV2 and TRBJ1-4; possibly TRBD1 for D (5 bases). The CDR3 is 15 residues long. The V end lost 4 bases, the J end lost 7 bases, and 16 bases lay between the germline ends. CDR1 SNHLY and CDR2 FYNNEI come from the germline V gene. The chain's CDR3 is CASSGEGRVFEKLFF. CDR3 DNA: TGTGCCAGCAGTGGGGAGGGCAGGGTTTTTGAAAAACTGTTTTTT.

The chain is built from TRBV28 and TRBJ2-7; 7 nucleotides match TRBD1. The CDR3 spans 14 residues. Germline V gene lookup returns CDR1 MDHEN and CDR2 SYDVKM. The trim removed 5 bases at V and 5 bases at J, leaving 9 bases unmatched. Written as DNA, the CDR3 is TGTGCCAGCAGTCCTAGGGGGCGCAGGAACGAGCAGTACTTC. It encodes CASSPRGRRNEQYF.

Note on this clone: Within the sample, other DNA sequences also encode this same CDR3. The chain joins TRBV11-2 to TRBJ2-4; maybe TRBD2 (6 bases). Germline values: CDR1 SGHAT, CDR2 FQNNGV. With 1 base removed from V and 5 bases from J, the gap between germline ends came to 6 bases. CDR3 length: 13 amino acids. CDR3 coding DNA: TGTGCCAGCAGCTTAGGGGGGGAAAACATTCAGTACTTC. Translating it yields CASSLGGENIQYF.

In its sample, this clone was seen once. V usage is TRBV19 and J usage is TRBJ1-2; no firm D call. V shed 0 bases and J shed 7 bases, with 9 bases lying between them. This CDR3 is built from 13 residues. CDR1 and CDR2 from the germline V gene are LNHDA and SQIVND (reference sequence). CDR3 amino acids: CASSIDRRRGYTF. The CDR3 DNA follows: TGTGCCAGTAGTATAGACAGGCGTCGTGGCTACACCTTC.

The V and J genes are TRBV19 and TRBJ1-2; 9 bases agree with TRBD1. V was clipped by 7 bases and J by 4 bases; unmatched bases: 13. This CDR3 is built from 16 residues. Looked up from germline, CDR1 is LNHDA and CDR2 is SQIVND (reference sequence). For the CDR3, the DNA is TGTGCCAGTAATTCGGGACAGGGAACGAGTCGCTATGGCTACACCTTC. It encodes CASNSGQGTSRYGYTF.

V usage is TRBV23-1 and J usage is TRBJ1-1; TRBD1 matches at 11 bases. TRBV23-1 is given ORF status, its function remaining uncertain. V was clipped by 3 bases and J by 8 bases; unmatched bases: 11. The CDR3 extends over 16 amino acids. CDR3 sequence (DNA): TGCGCCAGCAGTCACCCCACCCCCTGGGACAGGGGGGAAGCTTTCTTT. Protein sequence: CASSHPTPWDRGEAFF.

This clone was seen many times. The chain is built from TRBV25-1 and TRBJ2-1; possibly TRBD1 or TRBD2 for D (6 bases each). The CDR3 spans 14 residues. The germline V gene encodes CDR1 MGHDK and CDR2 SYGVNS. The ends were cut back, 8 bases at V and 9 bases at J, with 20 bases in the middle. The CDR3: CASQDWGAYGEQFF. The DNA for the CDR3 is TGTGCCAGCCAGGACTGGGGGGCGTACGGTGAGCAGTTCTTC.

The chain is built from TRBV28 and TRBJ1-2, with D maybe TRBD1 (6 bases). Per the germline V gene, CDR1 is MDHEN and CDR2 is SYDVKM. The ends were cut back, 3 bases at V and 3 bases at J, with 11 bases in the middle. CDR3 size: 14 residues. For the CDR3, the DNA is TGTGCCAGCAGTTTGTCGGGGGCAGACTATGGCTACACCTTC. It translates to CASSLSGADYGYTF.

The V and J genes are TRBV7-8 and TRBJ1-6; no reliable D call. CDR3 length: 15 amino acids. Trimming took off 0 bases at V and 7 bases at J, with 10 bases between the two ends. Germline CDR1 is SGHVS and CDR2 is FQNEAQ. The CDR3 spells CASSLARVLNSPLHF. The CDR3 nucleotides read TGTGCCAGCAGCTTAGCGCGTGTCCTGAATTCACCCCTCCACTTT.